The 21 T cell receptor beta chains listed next were all sequenced from one sample in a study of blood T cell repertoires in COVID-19. Repertoires were generated with immunoSEQ multiplex PCR, while TCRdb's copy carries only in-frame clones and drops some. The profile shows approximately 250,000 clones, roughly 89% of them singletons. Sequenced input: peripheral blood. These TCRs come from a young man who had recovered from COVID-19.

The rearrangement links TRBV4-2 to TRBJ2-2, with TRBD2 matching over 10 bases. Germline V lookup: CDR1 LGHNA, CDR2 YNFKEQ. Trimming removed 2 bases from V and 3 bases from J; junction bases left unmatched: 3. CDR3 length equals 16 residues. CDR3 coding DNA: TGTGCCAGCAGCCAAATCAGCGGGGGGGACACCGGGGAGCTGTTTTTT. Its translation: CASSQISGGDTGELFF.

This clone was detected only a few times. This chain joins TRBV27 and TRBJ1-6; D is perhaps TRBD1 (5 bases). CDR3 length: 15 amino acids. Germline V lookup: CDR1 MNHEY, CDR2 SMNVEV (reference sequence). With 6 bases removed from V and 8 bases from J, the gap between germline ends came to 17 bases. The CDR3 coding sequence is TGTGCCAGCAGGCCAGGGCCCAGGGTCTATTCACCCCTCCACTTT. Protein sequence: CASRPGPRVYSPLHF.

The CDR3 protein is CASSPRALEQYF. For the CDR3, the DNA is TGTGCCAGCTCACCTCGAGCCCTCGAGCAGTACTTC. V usage is TRBV18 and J usage is TRBJ2-7; D is ambiguous. The CDR3 extends over 12 amino acids. V lost 3 bases, J lost 6 bases, and 9 bases lay in between. Germline lookup yields CDR1 KGHSH and CDR2 LQKENI.

The V call is TRBV5-1, the J call TRBJ2-1; no definite D call. CDR1 and CDR2 from the germline V gene are SGHRS and YFSETQ. The CDR3 runs to 15 residues. The ends were cut back, 2 bases at V and 0 bases at J, with 9 bases in the middle. CDR3 loop: CASSFAGYSYNEQFF. The CDR3 DNA reads as TGCGCCAGCAGCTTTGCCGGGTACTCCTACAATGAGCAGTTCTTC.

This clone appeared once. The chain recombines TRBV7-6 with TRBJ2-3, with TRBD1 as a possible D gene (5 bases). Trimming cost V 0 bases and J 6 bases, with 10 bases left between them. This CDR3 region has 14 residues. Germline lookup yields CDR1 SGHVS and CDR2 FNYEAQ. The CDR3 DNA sequence: TGTGCCAGCAGCTTAGCGCTAGGGGTGGATACGCAGTATTTT. Its protein is CASSLALGVDTQYF.

On this clone: Different DNA sequences within this sample yield the same CDR3. The chain joins TRBV28 to TRBJ1-5, with TRBD1 matching over 8 bases. Germline lookup yields CDR1 MDHEN and CDR2 SYDVKM. The length of the CDR3 is 14 residues. V trimming: 3 bases; J trimming: 4 bases; junction bases outside the gene matches: 2. This CDR3 reads CASSFNRGNQPQHF. CDR3 nucleotide sequence: TGTGCCAGCAGTTTCAACAGGGGGAATCAGCCCCAGCATTTT.

Remarks on this clone: The identical CDR3 is also encoded by other nucleotide sequences in the sample. The gene calls are TRBV9 and TRBJ2-7; perhaps TRBD1 as D (5 bases). Trimming took 0 bases from V and 2 from J, leaving 9 bases between them. From germline, CDR1 is SGDLS and CDR2 YYNGEE. The CDR3 runs 14 residues. The CDR3 region has the DNA TGTGCCAGCAGCGTAGGGGGCGGAACCTACGAGCAGTACTTC. It codes for CASSVGGGTYEQYF. The variable domain in full, with the rest retrieved from reference TRBV9 and TRBJ2-7, is DSGVTQTPKHLITATGQRVTLRCSPRSGDLSVYWYQQSLDQGLQFLIQYYNGEERAKGNILERFSAQQFPDLHSELNLSSLELGDSALYFCASSVGGGTYEQYFGPGTRLTVT.

This chain uses TRBV19 with TRBJ2-2, with 13 bases lining up with TRBD2. The CDR3 consists of 16 residues. Germline CDR1 reads LNHDA; CDR2 reads SQIVND (reference sequence). The V gene end was trimmed by 7 bases and the J gene end by 7 bases; junction bases not matched to a gene: 9. In nucleotides, the CDR3 is TGTGCCAGTACCATGGGACTAGCGGGGTTCGGCGGGGAGCTGTTTTTT. Encoded protein: CASTMGLAGFGGELFF. Supplemented by reference TRBV19 and TRBJ2-2, the full variable domain reads DGGITQSPKYLFRKEGQNVTLSCEQNLNHDAMYWYRQDPGQGLRLIYYSQIVNDFQKGDIAEGYSVSREKKESFPLTVTSAQKNPTAFYLCASTMGLAGFGGELFFGEGSRLTVL.

The chain links TRBV3-1 (or the pseudogene TRBV3-2) to TRBJ1-2; perhaps TRBD1 as D (6 bases). The CDR3 runs 14 residues. With 3 bases removed from V and 6 bases from J, the gap between germline ends came to 14 bases. Germline CDR1 LGHDT, CDR2 YNNKEL (reference sequence). CDR3 amino acids: CASSQATGMNGYTF. The CDR3 nucleotides read TGTGCCAGCAGCCAGGCTACAGGGATGAATGGCTACACCTTC.

The V gene is TRBV7-2, the J gene TRBJ2-2; TRBD2 might be the D (7 bases). The V end lost 1 base, the J end lost 4 bases, and 13 bases lay between the germline ends. The CDR3 length is 16 residues. Germline CDR1 reads SGHTA; CDR2 reads FQGNSA. In nucleotides, the CDR3 is TGTGCCAGCAGCTTAGAAGGGGGGGCCTTCACCGGGGAGCTGTTTTTT. This encodes CASSLEGGAFTGELFF.

V usage is TRBV7-8 and J usage is TRBJ2-5, with TRBD1 matching over 8 bases. With V trimmed by 3 bases and J by 2 bases, 5 bases remained unmatched. The CDR3 is made up of 15 amino acids. Germline CDR1 and CDR2: SGHVS and FQNEAQ. The DNA for the CDR3 is TGTGCCAGCAGCTTTGTGGACAGGGCTCAAGAGACCCAGTACTTC. As protein: CASSFVDRAQETQYF.

The chain employs TRBV19 and TRBJ1-2; TRBD1 might be the D (5 bases). Germline lookup yields CDR1 LNHDA and CDR2 SQIVND (reference sequence). V was pared by 7 bases and J by 4 bases, with 22 bases between. This CDR3 region has 16 residues. The CDR3 sequence: CASTILRQGDSYGYTF. CDR3 sequence (DNA): TGTGCCAGTACCATATTACGGCAGGGCGATAGCTATGGCTACACCTTC.

The gene calls are TRBV5-1 and TRBJ1-2; 9 nucleotides line up with TRBD1. CDR3 length equals 14 residues. Germline CDR1 and CDR2: SGHRS and YFSETQ. Germline trimming cut 4 bases from V and 1 base from J; bases unmatched to any gene: 2. CDR3 sequence (DNA): TGCGCCAGCAGCCGGACAGGGGATAACTATGGCTACACCTTC. Encoded protein: CASSRTGDNYGYTF.

This clone was picked up a small number of times. The sample contains more than one DNA sequence encoding this CDR3. This chain links TRBV5-1 with TRBJ1-5; TRBD1 aligns across 7 bases. Germline V gene sequence: CDR1 SGHRS, CDR2 YFSETQ. CDR3 length: 15 residues. The V segment lost 0 bases and the J segment 2 bases; nucleotides outside the gene matches: 2. The CDR3 bases are TGCGCCAGCAGCTTGGAGGGGGCTCGCAATCAGCCCCAGCATTTT. Protein product: CASSLEGARNQPQHF. Full variable domain (remainder filled in from reference TRBV5-1 and TRBJ1-5): KAGVTQTPRYLIKTRGQQVTLSCSPISGHRSVSWYQQTPGQGLQFLFEYFSETQRNKGNFPGRFSGRQFSNSRSEMNVSTLELGDSALYLCASSLEGARNQPQHFGDGTRLSIL.

The rearrangement joins TRBV7-2 to TRBJ2-7; D unresolved. Per germline, CDR1 SGHTA and CDR2 FQGNSA. CDR3 size: 13 residues. The ends were cut back, 1 base at V and 5 bases at J, with 9 bases in the middle. CDR3 nucleotides: TGTGCCAGCAGCTTAGGTCACTCTGACGAGCAGTACTTC. This codes for CASSLGHSDEQYF.

The rearrangement joins TRBV3-1 (or the pseudogene TRBV3-2) to TRBJ1-1; D call uncertain. The germline gives CDR1 LGHDT, CDR2 YNNKEL (reference sequence). The CDR3 has 13 amino acids. Deletions cut 3 bases from V and 0 bases from J, with 5 bases between. The CDR3 nucleotides are TGTGCCAGCAGCCAGGGCATGAACACTGAAGCTTTCTTT. As protein: CASSQGMNTEAFF.

This rearrangement joins TRBV14 to TRBJ2-5; 11 nucleotides match TRBD2. V trimming: 1 base; J trimming: 2 bases; junction bases outside the gene matches: 15. The CDR3 totals 20 residues. Germline-derived CDR1 and CDR2 are SGHDN and FVKESK. CDR3 sequence reads: CASSQVPLGTSGQGQETQYF. The DNA for the CDR3 is TGTGCCAGCAGCCAAGTCCCGCTCGGGACTAGCGGTCAGGGTCAAGAGACCCAGTACTTC.

This chain links TRBV14 with TRBJ1-2; TRBD1 agrees at 8 bases. CDR1 and CDR2 (germline): SGHDN, FVKESK. The CDR3 loop spans 15 amino acids. V lost 7 bases and J lost 2; bases outside the gene matches: 9. The CDR3 region has the DNA TGTGCCAGCACCCAGACAGGGGCTGTAAACTATGGCTACACCTTC. It translates to CASTQTGAVNYGYTF.

The chain links TRBV11-2 to TRBJ1-5; the D is unclear. Germline V lookup: CDR1 SGHAT, CDR2 FQNNGV. The CDR3 contains 12 residues. The V gene lost 0 bases and the J gene lost 11 bases, with 8 bases spanning the gap. Written as DNA, the CDR3 is TGTGCCAGCAGCTTAGACCCCCGGGCCCAGCATTTT. It is translated as CASSLDPRAQHF.

The chain couples TRBV7-8 to TRBJ2-5; D is possibly TRBD2 (5 bases). Looked up from germline, CDR1 is SGHVS and CDR2 is FQNEAQ. Trimming took 7 bases from V and 6 from J, leaving 15 bases between them. This CDR3 has 13 amino acids. The CDR3 coding sequence is TGTGCCAGCACCTTCTCCCCCGGGAAGACCCAGTACTTC. This sequence encodes CASTFSPGKTQYF.

The chain has TRBV7-2 and TRBJ2-5, with unresolved D. Germline V gene sequence: CDR1 SGHTA, CDR2 FQGNSA. The CDR3 totals 13 residues. The ends were cut back, 5 bases at V and 5 bases at J, with 12 bases in the middle. The CDR3 loop reads CASSLTYGETQYF. CDR3 coding DNA: TGTGCCAGCAGCCTAACTTACGGGGAGACCCAGTACTTC.